This TCR beta chain was sequenced in a study of PD-1 blockade in classical Hodgkin lymphoma. The table came from immunoSEQ multiplex PCR; TCRdb's copy has only in-frame clones and leaves some out. The data contain about 93,000 clones, around 80% of them singletons. Note on this clone: What it binds is unknown.

CDR3 length: 18 residues. V trimming: 0 bases; J trimming: 8 bases; junction bases outside the gene matches: 17. Germline values: CDR1 MGHRA, CDR2 YSYEKL. Time point given: cycle 4 day 1 (C4D1), after more than 5 weeks of nivolumab. All patients experienced relapse after autologous stem cell transplantation, and brentuximab vedotin exposure was variable. General observations from the study: Healthy donors reportedly exceeded newly diagnosed patients in baseline TCR diversity. Those achieving complete response showed baseline diversity like newly diagnosed patients.

The source material was peripheral blood mononuclear cells (PBMCs), sampled before the fourth cycle of nivolumab. V gene TRBV4-1 combines with J gene TRBJ1-2, with 8 bases identical to TRBD1. The origin of this receptor is a human donor with classical Hodgkin lymphoma. The CDR3: CASSQEGRGLISLRGYTF. Written as DNA, the CDR3 is TGCGCCAGCAGCCAAGAGGGCAGGGGGCTGATCTCCTTGAGAGGCTACACCTTC.